A single sample gave rise to the 9 T cell receptor beta chains below, sequenced in a study of T cell responses to AZD1222 COVID-19 vaccine. Sequencing was performed with immunoSEQ multiplex PCR; in TCRdb, only in-frame clones are kept and a portion is missing. The sample holds more than 95,000 clones, roughly 85% seen once. This material consisted of peripheral blood, taken 28 days after the second AZD1222 dose. All receptors come from an adult who received the AZD1222 COVID-19 vaccine.

The rearrangement uses TRBV28 and TRBJ2-3; TRBD2 matches 9 bases. V was clipped by 5 bases and J by 0 bases; unmatched bases: 12. Germline CDR1 MDHEN, CDR2 SYDVKM. The CDR3 covers 18 residues. The CDR3 DNA sequence: TGTGCCAGCAGTCCCCTCGCTAGCGGGGCTCGTAGCACAGATACGCAGTATTTT. Translation: CASSPLASGARSTDTQYF.

This sequence joins TRBV2 and TRBJ1-2; TRBD1 is a possible D gene (5 bases). CDR3 length equals 14 residues. Germline V gene data show CDR1 as SNHLY and CDR2 as FYNNEI. Trimming removed 1 base from V and 7 bases from J, with 13 bases in between. CDR3 amino acids: CASSEVTGEGGYTF. The DNA for the CDR3 is TGTGCCAGCAGTGAAGTGACGGGGGAGGGTGGCTACACCTTC.

The chain links TRBV30 to TRBJ2-3; D gene unclear. V was pared by 0 bases and J by 0 bases, with 10 bases between. Germline V gene lookup returns CDR1 GTSNPN and CDR2 SVGIG (reference sequence). This CDR3 is built from 15 residues. CDR3 nucleotide sequence: TGTGCCTGGAGTGTGAGGATTACTAGCACAGATACGCAGTATTTT. Its translation: CAWSVRITSTDTQYF.

This clone was detected only a few times. The chain links TRBV5-1 to TRBJ1-1, with unresolved D. CDR3 length equals 15 residues. CDR1 is SGHRS and CDR2 is YFSETQ in the germline V gene. V shed 4 bases and J shed 0 bases, with 13 bases lying between them. The CDR3 DNA follows: TGCGCCAGCAGCGGGTCCGGAGGAATGAACACTGAAGCTTTCTTT. It encodes CASSGSGGMNTEAFF.

This chain uses TRBV30 with TRBJ1-1, with 8 bases matching TRBD1. The V gene's germline CDR1 is GTSNPN and CDR2 SVGIG (reference sequence). This CDR3 has 13 amino acids. Losses at the gene ends were 8 bases for V and 4 bases for J; bases not matched to a gene: 9. The CDR3 is CALRGHRGTEAFF. CDR3 nucleotide sequence: TGTGCCCTCAGGGGGCATCGGGGCACTGAAGCTTTCTTT.

The V and J genes are TRBV6-2 or TRBV6-3 and TRBJ1-2, with 10 bases aligning to TRBD1. V lost 7 bases, J lost 6 bases, and 8 bases stayed unmatched. This CDR3 has 14 residues. Germline V lookup: CDR1 MNHEY, CDR2 SVGEGT. CDR3 DNA: TGTGCCAGCACCCCGGGACAGGGGATTGATGGCTACACCTTC. Translation: CASTPGQGIDGYTF.

This chain connects TRBV4-3 to TRBJ1-2, with D hard to call. The CDR3 totals 15 residues. Trimming cost V 0 bases and J 4 bases, with 12 bases left between them. CDR1 LGHNA and CDR2 YSLEER come from the germline V gene. CDR3 DNA: TGCGCCAGCAGCCAAGAGCACACAAACACCTATGGCTACACCTTC. Encoded protein: CASSQEHTNTYGYTF.

The chain carries TRBV7-2 and TRBJ2-5; D call uncertain. With 1 base removed from V and 2 bases from J, the gap between germline ends came to 11 bases. The CDR3 has 15 amino acids. Germline CDR1 SGHTA, CDR2 FQGNSA. CDR3 sequence reads: CASSLGMVDQETQYF. DNA of the CDR3: TGTGCCAGCAGCTTAGGGATGGTCGATCAAGAGACCCAGTACTTC.

The chain links TRBV7-2 to TRBJ1-1; TRBD1 might be the D (5 bases). Germline values: CDR1 SGHTA, CDR2 FQGNSA. The CDR3 has 15 amino acids. V was cut by 1 base and J by 0 bases, with 9 bases left in between. CDR3 nucleotide sequence: TGTGCCAGCAGCTTAGTCGGACACCTGAACACTGAAGCTTTCTTT. Its translation is CASSLVGHLNTEAFF.